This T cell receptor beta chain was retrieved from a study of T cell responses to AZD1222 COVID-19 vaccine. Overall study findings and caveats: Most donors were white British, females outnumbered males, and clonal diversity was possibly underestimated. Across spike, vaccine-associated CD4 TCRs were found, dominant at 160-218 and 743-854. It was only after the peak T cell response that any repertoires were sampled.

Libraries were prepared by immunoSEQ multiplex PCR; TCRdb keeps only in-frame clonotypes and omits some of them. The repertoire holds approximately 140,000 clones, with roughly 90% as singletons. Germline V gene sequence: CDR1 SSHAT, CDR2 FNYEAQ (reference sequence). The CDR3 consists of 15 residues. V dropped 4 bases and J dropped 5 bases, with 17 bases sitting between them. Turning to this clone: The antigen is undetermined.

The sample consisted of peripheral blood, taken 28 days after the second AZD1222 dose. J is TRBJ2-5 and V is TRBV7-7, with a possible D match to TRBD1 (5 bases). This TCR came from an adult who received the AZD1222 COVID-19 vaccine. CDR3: CASSSGGQGMETQYF. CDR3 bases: TGTGCCAGCAGCTCCGGCGGCCAGGGAATGGAGACCCAGTACTTC.